Each of the 17 T cell receptor beta chains below was sequenced from the same sample in a study of T cells expressing NK-cell markers. With the 5' RACE reads reprocessed, TCRdb shows one record per CDR3 protein and no DNA. This sample's table has about 440,000 distinct CDR3 sequences. The sample comprised blood T cells: a sorted CD56 or NKG2C T cell subset, CD4+ or CD8+ T cells, or bulk PBMC T cells (not recorded which). These receptors originate from a woman between 18 and 75 years old in good health.

CDR3 region: CASRPRDLPGEQFF. The chain uses TRBV7-9 and TRBJ2-1; TCRdb selects TRBD1, and the lack of DNA leaves this call unchecked. Germline assignment: CDR1 SEHNR and CDR2 FQNEAQ (reference sequence). This CDR3 has 14 residues.

The rearrangement links TRBV29-1 to TRBJ1-2; TCRdb picks TRBD1, but there is no DNA to check that call. The CDR3 has 14 residues. Germline CDR1 reads SQVTM; CDR2 reads ANQGSEA. The CDR3 is CSVGQGNTNYGYTF.

The chain links TRBV24-1 to TRBJ2-2; the D gene TCRdb calls, TRBD1, cannot be checked with no DNA. This CDR3 spans 14 amino acids. CDR1 is KGHDR and CDR2 is SFDVKD in the germline V gene. CDR3 sequence: CATQGVGGTGELFF.

The chain combines TRBV5-1 with TRBJ2-3; TCRdb proposes TRBD2, but this gene call is untestable without DNA. The CDR3 sequence is 15 residues long. Germline CDR1 reads SGHRS; CDR2 reads YFSETQ. Here the CDR3 reads CASRASGSLADTQYF.

This rearrangement joins TRBV20-1 to TRBJ2-2; without DNA, the TCRdb call of TRBD1 cannot be checked. Germline values: CDR1 DFQATT, CDR2 SNEGSKA (reference sequence). The CDR3 loop spans 14 amino acids. The CDR3: CSASVDTYTGELFF.

The chain carries TRBV29-1 and TRBJ1-1; the D call from TCRdb, TRBD1, cannot be confirmed without DNA. The CDR3 sequence is 13 residues long. CDR1 and CDR2 (germline): SQVTM, ANQGSEA. CDR3 sequence: CSGTGNMNTEAFF.

The chain employs TRBV12-3 or TRBV12-4 and TRBJ2-3. The CDR3 totals 15 residues. The chain's CDR3 is CASRPQRTSTDTQYF.

The V call is TRBV2, the J call TRBJ1-2; as DNA is missing, the TRBD1 call by TCRdb cannot be tested. The V gene's germline CDR1 is SNHLY and CDR2 FYNNEI. CDR3 length: 16 residues. The CDR3 loop is CASSETPTGGGYGYTF.

V usage is TRBV25-1 and J usage is TRBJ1-1; there is no DNA to check the TCRdb D call of TRBD1. CDR3 length: 14 residues. Germline loops: CDR1 MGHDK, CDR2 SYGVNS. The CDR3 loop is CASSERAPNTEAFF.

V gene TRBV7-3 combines with J gene TRBJ2-1; TCRdb calls TRBD2, which cannot be checked without DNA. The CDR3 totals 12 residues. The germline gives CDR1 SGHTA, CDR2 FQGTGA. The CDR3 loop is CASSQLAGEQFF.

The chain is built from TRBV10-2 and TRBJ2-3; TCRdb lists TRBD1, though no DNA is available to test this call. The length of the CDR3 is 17 residues. Looked up from germline, CDR1 is WSHSY and CDR2 is SAAADI. The CDR3 protein is CASSDPPPTGPTDTQYF.

The J gene is TRBJ2-2, the V gene TRBV20-1; the D call from TCRdb, TRBD1, cannot be confirmed without DNA. The CDR3 contains 16 residues. CDR1 and CDR2 from the germline V gene are DFQATT and SNEGSKA (reference sequence). CDR3: CSAIRTGDMNTGELFF.

This sequence joins TRBV25-1 and TRBJ1-2. CDR3 length: 11 residues. From germline, CDR1 is MGHDK and CDR2 SYGVNS. The CDR3 loop is CASSNNYGYTF.

V is TRBV7-2 and J is TRBJ2-4. Germline V lookup: CDR1 SGHTA, CDR2 FQGNSA. The CDR3 consists of 15 residues. The chain's CDR3 is CASSSLLGAKNIQYF.

The V call is TRBV10-3, the J call TRBJ1-2; TCRdb gives TRBD1 as the D gene, but with no DNA this cannot be confirmed. This CDR3 is 14 amino acids long. Germline V gene sequence: CDR1 ENHRY, CDR2 SYGVKD. The CDR3: CATHGQGSNYGYTF.

V usage is TRBV7-2 and J usage is TRBJ2-7. The germline gives CDR1 SGHTA, CDR2 FQGNSA. CDR3 length: 13 residues. The CDR3: CASSYGPPYEQYF.

The chain employs TRBV20-1 and TRBJ1-2; TCRdb names TRBD1, which stays unverified in the absence of DNA. The germline V gene has CDR1 DFQATT and CDR2 SNEGSKA (reference sequence). The CDR3 covers 13 residues. The CDR3 sequence: CSASRTDDYGYTF.